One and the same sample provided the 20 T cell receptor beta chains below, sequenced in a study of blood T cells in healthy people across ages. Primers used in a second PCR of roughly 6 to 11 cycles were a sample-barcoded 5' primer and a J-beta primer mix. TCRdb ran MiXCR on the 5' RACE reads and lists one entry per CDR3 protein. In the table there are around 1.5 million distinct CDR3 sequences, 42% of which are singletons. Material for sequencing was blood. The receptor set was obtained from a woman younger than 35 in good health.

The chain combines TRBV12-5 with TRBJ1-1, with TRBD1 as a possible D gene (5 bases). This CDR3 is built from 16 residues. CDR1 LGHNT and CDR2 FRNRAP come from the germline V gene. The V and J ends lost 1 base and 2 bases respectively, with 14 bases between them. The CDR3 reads CASGLGSGGVNTEAFF. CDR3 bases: TGTGCTAGTGGTTTGGGATCGGGGGGGGTTAACACTGAAGCTTTCTTT.

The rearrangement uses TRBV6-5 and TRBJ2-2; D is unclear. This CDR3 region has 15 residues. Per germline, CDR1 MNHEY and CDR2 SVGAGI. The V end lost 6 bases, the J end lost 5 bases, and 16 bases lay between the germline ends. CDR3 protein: CASSLTGRATGELFF. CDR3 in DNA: TGTGCCAGCAGCCTGACGGGTAGGGCAACCGGGGAGCTGTTTTTT.

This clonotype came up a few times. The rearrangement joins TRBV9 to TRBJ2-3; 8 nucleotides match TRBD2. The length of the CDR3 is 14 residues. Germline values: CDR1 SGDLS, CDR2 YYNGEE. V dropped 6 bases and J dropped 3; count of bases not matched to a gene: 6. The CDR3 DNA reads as TGTGCCAGCACCGCGGGGGGTGTTACAGATACGCAGTATTTT. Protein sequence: CASTAGGVTDTQYF.

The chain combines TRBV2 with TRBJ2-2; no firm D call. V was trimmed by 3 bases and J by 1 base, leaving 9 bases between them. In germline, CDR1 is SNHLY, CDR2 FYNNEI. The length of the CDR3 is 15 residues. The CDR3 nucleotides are TGTGCCAGCAGTGAGCGACACCAGAACACCGGGGAGCTGTTTTTT. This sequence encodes CASSERHQNTGELFF.

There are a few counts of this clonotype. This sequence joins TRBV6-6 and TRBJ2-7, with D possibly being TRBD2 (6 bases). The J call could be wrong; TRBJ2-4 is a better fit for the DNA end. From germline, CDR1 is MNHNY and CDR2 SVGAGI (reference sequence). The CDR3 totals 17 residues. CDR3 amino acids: CASSASEGSRDKNIQYF. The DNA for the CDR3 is TGTGCCAGCAGTGCCTCGGAGGGAAGTAGGGACAAAAACATTCAGTACTTC.

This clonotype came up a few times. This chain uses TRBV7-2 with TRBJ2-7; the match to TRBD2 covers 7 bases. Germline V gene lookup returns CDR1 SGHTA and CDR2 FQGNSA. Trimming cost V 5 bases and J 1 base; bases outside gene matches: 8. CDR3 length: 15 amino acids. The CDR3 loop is CASSPTRERSYEQYF. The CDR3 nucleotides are TGTGCCAGCAGCCCGACGCGGGAGAGATCCTACGAGCAGTACTTC.

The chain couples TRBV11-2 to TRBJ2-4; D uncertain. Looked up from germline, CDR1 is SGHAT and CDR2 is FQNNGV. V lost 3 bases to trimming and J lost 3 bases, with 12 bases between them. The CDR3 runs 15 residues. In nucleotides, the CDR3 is TGTGCCAGCAGCTTTAGGCAAGGAGACAAAAACATTCAGTACTTC. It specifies CASSFRQGDKNIQYF.

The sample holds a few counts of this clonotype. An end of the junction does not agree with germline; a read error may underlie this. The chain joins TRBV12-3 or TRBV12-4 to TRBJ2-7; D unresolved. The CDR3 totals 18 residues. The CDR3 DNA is TGTGCCTGCAGTTTACCTCCCCCTCCGACTTGGCGATCCTACGAGCAGTACTTC. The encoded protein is CACSLPPPPTWRSYEQYF.

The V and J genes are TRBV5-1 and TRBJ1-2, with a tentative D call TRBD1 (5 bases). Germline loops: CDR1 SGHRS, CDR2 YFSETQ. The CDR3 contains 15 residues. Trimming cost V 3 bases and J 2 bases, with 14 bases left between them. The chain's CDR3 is CASSSPGLTNYGYTF. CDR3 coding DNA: TGCGCCAGCAGCTCGCCGGGACTTACCAACTATGGCTACACCTTC.

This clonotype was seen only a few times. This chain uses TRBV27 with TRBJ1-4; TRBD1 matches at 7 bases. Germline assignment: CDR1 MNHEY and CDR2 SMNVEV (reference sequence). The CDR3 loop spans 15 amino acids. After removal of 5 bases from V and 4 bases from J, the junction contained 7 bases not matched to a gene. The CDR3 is CASSRDREFNEKLFF. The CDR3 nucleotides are TGTGCCAGCAGTCGCGACAGGGAATTTAATGAAAAACTGTTTTTT.

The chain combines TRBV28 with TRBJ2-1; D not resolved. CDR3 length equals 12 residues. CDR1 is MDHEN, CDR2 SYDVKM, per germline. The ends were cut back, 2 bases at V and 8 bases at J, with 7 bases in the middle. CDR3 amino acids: CASSLAPDEQFF. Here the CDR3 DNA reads TGTGCCAGCAGTTTAGCCCCCGATGAGCAGTTCTTC.

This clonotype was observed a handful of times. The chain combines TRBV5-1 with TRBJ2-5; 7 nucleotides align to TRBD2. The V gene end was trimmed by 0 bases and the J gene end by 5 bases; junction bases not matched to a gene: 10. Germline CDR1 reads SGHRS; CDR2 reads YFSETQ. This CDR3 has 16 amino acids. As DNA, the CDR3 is TGCGCCAGCAGCTTGGGGAGTGCTAGCGGAGCTGAGACCCAGTACTTC. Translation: CASSLGSASGAETQYF.

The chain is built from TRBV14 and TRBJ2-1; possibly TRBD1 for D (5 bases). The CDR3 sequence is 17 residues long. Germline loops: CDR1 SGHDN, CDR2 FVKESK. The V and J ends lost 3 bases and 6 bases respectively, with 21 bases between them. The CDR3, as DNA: TGTGCCAGCAGCCAGTGGGGCCCCACCCCAGATTTCAATGAGCAGTTCTTC. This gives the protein CASSQWGPTPDFNEQFF. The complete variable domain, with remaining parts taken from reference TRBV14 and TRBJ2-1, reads EAGVTQFPSHSVIEKGQTVTLRCDPISGHDNLYWYRRVMGKEIKFLLHFVKESKQDESGMPNNRFLAERTGGTYSTLKVQPAELEDSGVYFCASSQWGPTPDFNEQFFGPGTRLTVL.

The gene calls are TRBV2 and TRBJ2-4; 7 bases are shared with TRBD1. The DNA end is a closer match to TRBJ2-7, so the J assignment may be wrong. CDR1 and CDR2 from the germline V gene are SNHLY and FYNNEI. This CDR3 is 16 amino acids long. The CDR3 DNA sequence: TGTGCCAGCAGTAAAACAGGGGTTTTTTCATCCTACGAGCAGTACTTC. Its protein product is CASSKTGVFSSYEQYF.

CDR3 protein: CASRPGYSSYNEQYF. The CDR3 region has the DNA TGCGCCAGCAGGCCCGGATACAGTTCCTACAATGAGCAGTACTTC. V gene TRBV5-1 combines with J gene TRBJ2-5, with unresolved D. Deletions cut 5 bases from V and 11 bases from J, with 25 bases between. The CDR3 is 15 residues long. CDR1 and CDR2 from the germline V gene are SGHRS and YFSETQ.

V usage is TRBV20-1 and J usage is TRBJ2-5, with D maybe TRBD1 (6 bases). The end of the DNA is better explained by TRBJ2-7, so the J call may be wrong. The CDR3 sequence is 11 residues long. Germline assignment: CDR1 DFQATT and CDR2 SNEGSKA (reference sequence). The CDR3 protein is CSARTGSEQYF. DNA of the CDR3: TGCAGTGCTCGCACAGGGTCCGAGCAGTACTTC.

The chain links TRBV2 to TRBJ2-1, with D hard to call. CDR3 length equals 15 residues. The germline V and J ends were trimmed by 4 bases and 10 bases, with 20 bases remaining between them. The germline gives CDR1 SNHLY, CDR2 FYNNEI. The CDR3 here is CASSGPDGPSYEQFF. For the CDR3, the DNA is TGTGCCAGCAGTGGGCCAGACGGTCCCTCCTACGAGCAGTTCTTC.

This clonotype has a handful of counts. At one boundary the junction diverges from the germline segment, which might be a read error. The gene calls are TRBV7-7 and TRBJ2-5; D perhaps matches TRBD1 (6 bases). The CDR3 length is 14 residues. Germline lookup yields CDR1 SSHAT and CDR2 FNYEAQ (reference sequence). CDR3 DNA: TGTGCTAGCAGCTCGGGACACGGCCAAGAGACCCAGTACTTC. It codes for CASSSGHGQETQYF.

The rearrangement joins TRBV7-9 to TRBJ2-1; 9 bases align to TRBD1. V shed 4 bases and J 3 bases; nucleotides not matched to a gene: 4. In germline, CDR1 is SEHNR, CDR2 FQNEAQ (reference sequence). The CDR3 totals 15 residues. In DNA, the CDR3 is TGTGCCAGCAGCTCCCACAGGGGGCTCTACAATGAGCAGTTCTTC. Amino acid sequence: CASSSHRGLYNEQFF.

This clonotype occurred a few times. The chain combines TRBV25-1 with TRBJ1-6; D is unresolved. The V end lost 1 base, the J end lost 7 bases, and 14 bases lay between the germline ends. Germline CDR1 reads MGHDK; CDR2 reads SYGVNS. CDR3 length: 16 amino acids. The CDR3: CASSEFEGPGNSPLHF. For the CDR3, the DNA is TGTGCCAGCAGTGAATTTGAGGGTCCGGGAAATTCACCCCTCCACTTT.